These T cell receptor beta chains were read from a single sample in a study of shared clonotypes between healthy human individuals. The data were produced by immunoSEQ multiplex PCR, yet TCRdb's version contains in-frame clones alone and is incomplete. The sample yields approximately 2.5 million clones, around 94% seen once. Material: naive CD4+ T cells sorted from blood. The receptor source for this set is a man younger than 35 in good health. CDR3s include the opening cysteine and the closing phenylalanine or tryptophan. D genes are given only for firm matches. Size values are once, few and many counts, or a class for expanded clones, and some rows have none.

V gene	J gene	clone size	D gene	CDR3 protein	CDR3 DNA
TRBV18	TRBJ1-1	.	.	CASSPSREKDTEAFF	TGTGCCAGCTCACCATCCAGGGAGAAGGACACTGAAGCTTTCTTT
TRBV2	TRBJ2-7	.	.	CASRGNPGDNSYEQYF	TGTGCCAGCAGAGGAAATCCAGGGGACAATTCCTACGAGCAGTACTTC
TRBV29-1	TRBJ2-1	.	TRBD2	CSVRTSGGTYNEQFF	TGCAGCGTTCGGACTAGCGGGGGGACCTACAATGAGCAGTTCTTC
TRBV11-2	TRBJ2-3	.	TRBD2	CASSPRTSGGVLSTQYF	TGTGCCAGCAGCCCCAGGACTAGCGGGGGGGTATTGTCTACGCAGTATTTT
TRBV18	TRBJ1-3	.	.	CASSPQDRASGNTIYF	TGTGCCAGCTCACCACAGGACAGAGCTTCTGGAAACACCATATATTTT
TRBV27	TRBJ2-2	.	TRBD1	CASSMGQVLNTGELFF	TGTGCCAGCAGTATGGGACAGGTTTTGAACACCGGGGAGCTGTTTTTT
TRBV11-3	TRBJ2-7	.	.	CASSLARAGEQYF	TGTGCCAGCAGCTTAGCCCGCGCCGGGGAGCAGTACTTC
TRBV21-1	TRBJ2-5	.	.	CASSKRVVHAGGETQYF	TGTGCCAGCAGCAAAAGGGTAGTCCACGCGGGCGGGGAGACCCAGTACTTC
TRBV6-5	TRBJ1-2	.	.	CASTSVGSYGYTF	TGTGCCAGCACTAGTGTGGGGAGCTATGGCTACACCTTC
TRBV10-3	TRBJ1-1	few	.	CATTQGNTEAFF	TGTGCCACCACACAGGGGAACACTGAAGCTTTCTTT
TRBV28	TRBJ1-2	.	TRBD1	CASSPGTGGFNYGYTF	TGTGCCAGCAGCCCCGGGACAGGGGGCTTTAACTATGGCTACACCTTC
TRBV6-6	TRBJ2-1	.	TRBD2	CASSNRGLAGGNEQFF	TGTGCCAGCAGCAACAGGGGACTAGCGGGAGGGAATGAGCAGTTCTTC
TRBV4-3	TRBJ2-5	.	.	CASSQDPGAGSTQYF	TGCGCCAGCAGCCAAGATCCGGGAGCCGGTTCGACCCAGTACTTC
TRBV28	TRBJ1-2	once	.	CASSLDRYGYTF	TGTGCCAGCAGTTTAGATCGATATGGCTACACCTTC
TRBV29-1	TRBJ2-2	.	.	CSVETAGRTGELFF	TGCAGCGTTGAGACCGCGGGAAGGACCGGGGAGCTGTTTTTT
TRBV19	TRBJ2-7	.	TRBD1	CASGDRAHEQYF	TGTGCCAGTGGGGACAGGGCACACGAGCAGTACTTC
TRBV28	TRBJ2-1	.	.	CASSLGAGLREQFF	TGTGCCAGCAGTTTGGGGGCCGGATTGAGGGAGCAGTTCTTC
TRBV30	TRBJ2-7	.	.	CAWSRRGPYEQYF	TGTGCCTGGAGTCGACGGGGCCCCTACGAGCAGTACTTC
TRBV9	TRBJ2-5	.	.	CASSGGTSETQYF	TGTGCCAGCAGCGGAGGGACTTCAGAGACCCAGTACTTC
TRBV6-6	TRBJ2-7	.	.	CASNPLGASSYEQYF	TGTGCCAGCAACCCCCTTGGGGCAAGCAGCTACGAGCAGTACTTC
TRBV7-9	TRBJ2-3	.	TRBD2	CASSLDPSGVYTQYF	TGTGCCAGCAGCTTAGATCCTAGCGGGGTATATACGCAGTATTTT
TRBV14	TRBJ1-1	few	.	CASSQGRWTEAFF	TGTGCCAGCAGCCAAGGGAGATGGACTGAAGCTTTCTTT
TRBV5-4	TRBJ1-6	.	.	CASSLDQGGNSPLHF	TGTGCCAGCAGCTTGGATCAGGGTGGCAATTCACCCCTCCACTTT
TRBV30	TRBJ1-6	.	.	CAWRMGFSLHF	TGTGCCTGGAGGATGGGGTTTTCGCTCCACTTT
TRBV6-1	TRBJ2-7	.	TRBD2	CASSVPGLAYEQYF	TGTGCCAGCAGCGTACCGGGACTAGCTTACGAGCAGTACTTC
TRBV5-4	TRBJ1-3	.	.	CASSLKGGISSGNTIYF	TGTGCCAGCAGCTTGAAGGGGGGTATCAGCTCTGGAAACACCATATATTTT